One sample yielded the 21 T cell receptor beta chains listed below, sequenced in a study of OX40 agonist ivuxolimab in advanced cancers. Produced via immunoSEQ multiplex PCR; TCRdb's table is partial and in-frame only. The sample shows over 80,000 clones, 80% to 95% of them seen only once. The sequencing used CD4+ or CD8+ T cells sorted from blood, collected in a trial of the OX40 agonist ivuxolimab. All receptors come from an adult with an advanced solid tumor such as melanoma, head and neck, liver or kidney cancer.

This CDR3 is CSVIPGQGSDEQFF. The CDR3 DNA sequence: TGCAGCGTTATCCCGGGACAGGGGTCGGATGAGCAGTTCTTC. The rearrangement joins TRBV29-1 to TRBJ2-1; 10 nucleotides agree with TRBD1. The J segment lost 8 bases and the V segment lost 5 bases, leaving 9 bases of the junction unmatched. The V gene's germline CDR1 is SQVTM and CDR2 ANQGSEA. The CDR3 sequence is 14 residues long.

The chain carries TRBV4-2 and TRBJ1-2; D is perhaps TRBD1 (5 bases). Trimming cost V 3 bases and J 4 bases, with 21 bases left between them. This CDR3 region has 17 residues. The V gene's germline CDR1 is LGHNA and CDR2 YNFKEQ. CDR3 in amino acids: CASSQGGMDRAGYGYTF. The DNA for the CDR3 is TGTGCCAGCAGCCAGGGGGGGATGGATCGGGCTGGCTATGGCTACACCTTC.

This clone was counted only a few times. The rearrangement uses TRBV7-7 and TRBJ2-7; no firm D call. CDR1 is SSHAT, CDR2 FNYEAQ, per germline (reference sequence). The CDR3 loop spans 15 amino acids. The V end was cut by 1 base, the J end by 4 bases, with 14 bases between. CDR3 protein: CASSLGIGPEYEQYF. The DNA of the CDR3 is TGTGCCAGCAGCTTAGGTATAGGACCGGAATACGAGCAGTACTTC.

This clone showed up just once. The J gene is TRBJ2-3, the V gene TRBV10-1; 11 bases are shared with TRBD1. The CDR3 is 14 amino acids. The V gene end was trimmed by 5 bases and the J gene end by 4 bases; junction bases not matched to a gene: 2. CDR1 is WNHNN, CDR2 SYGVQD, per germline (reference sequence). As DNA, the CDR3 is TGCGCCAGCAGTCCGGGACAGGGGGCAGATACGCAGTATTTT. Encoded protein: CASSPGQGADTQYF.

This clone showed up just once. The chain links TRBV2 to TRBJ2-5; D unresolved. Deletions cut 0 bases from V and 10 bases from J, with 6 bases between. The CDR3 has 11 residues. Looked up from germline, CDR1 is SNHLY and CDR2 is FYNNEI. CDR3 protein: CASSEAVNQYF. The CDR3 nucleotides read TGTGCCAGCAGTGAAGCCGTGAACCAGTACTTC.

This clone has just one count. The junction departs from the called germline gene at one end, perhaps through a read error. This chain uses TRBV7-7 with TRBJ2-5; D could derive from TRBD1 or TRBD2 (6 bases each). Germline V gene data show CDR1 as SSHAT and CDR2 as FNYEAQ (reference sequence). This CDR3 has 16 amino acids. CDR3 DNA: TGTGCTAGCAGCTTAGGAGGGGGACGTATCGGGGAGACCCAGTACTTC. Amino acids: CASSLGGGRIGETQYF.

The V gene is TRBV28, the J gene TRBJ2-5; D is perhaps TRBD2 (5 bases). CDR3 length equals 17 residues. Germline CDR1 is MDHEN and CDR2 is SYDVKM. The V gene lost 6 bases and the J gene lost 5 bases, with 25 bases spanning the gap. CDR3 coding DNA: TGTGCCAGCAGGGGATCTTTGGAGAGGGCCATTGGGGAGACCCAGTACTTC. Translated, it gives CASRGSLERAIGETQYF.

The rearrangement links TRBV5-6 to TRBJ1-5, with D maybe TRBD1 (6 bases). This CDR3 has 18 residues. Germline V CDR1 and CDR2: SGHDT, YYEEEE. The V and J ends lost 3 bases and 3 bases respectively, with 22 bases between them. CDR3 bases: TGTGCCAGCAGCTCCGCCCGATTTTGGACAGCTAACAATCAGCCCCAGCATTTT. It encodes CASSSARFWTANNQPQHF.

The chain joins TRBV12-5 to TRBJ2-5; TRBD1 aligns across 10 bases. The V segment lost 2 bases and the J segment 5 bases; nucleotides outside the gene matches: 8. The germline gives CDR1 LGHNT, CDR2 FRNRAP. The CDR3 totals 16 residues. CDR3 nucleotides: TGTGCTAGTGGTTTGCGGGACAGGGGCATCGAGGAGACCCAGTACTTC. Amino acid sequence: CASGLRDRGIEETQYF.

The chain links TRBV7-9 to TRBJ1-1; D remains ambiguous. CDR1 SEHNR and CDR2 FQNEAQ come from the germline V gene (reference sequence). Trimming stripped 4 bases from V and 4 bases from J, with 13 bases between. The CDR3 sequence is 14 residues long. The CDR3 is CASSSNLGTTEAFF. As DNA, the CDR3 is TGTGCCAGCAGCTCGAACTTAGGTACCACTGAAGCTTTCTTT.

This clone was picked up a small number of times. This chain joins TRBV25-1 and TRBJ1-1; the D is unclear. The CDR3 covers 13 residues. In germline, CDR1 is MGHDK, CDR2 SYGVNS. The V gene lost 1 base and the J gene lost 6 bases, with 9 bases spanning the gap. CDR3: CASSELGKPEAFF. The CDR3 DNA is TGTGCCAGCAGTGAATTGGGTAAGCCTGAAGCTTTCTTT.

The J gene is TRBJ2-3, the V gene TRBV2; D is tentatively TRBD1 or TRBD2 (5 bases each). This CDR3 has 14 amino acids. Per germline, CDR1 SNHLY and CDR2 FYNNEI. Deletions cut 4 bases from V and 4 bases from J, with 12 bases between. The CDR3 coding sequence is TGTGCCAGCAGTGTAACCTTGGGGGCAGATACGCAGTATTTT. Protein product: CASSVTLGADTQYF.

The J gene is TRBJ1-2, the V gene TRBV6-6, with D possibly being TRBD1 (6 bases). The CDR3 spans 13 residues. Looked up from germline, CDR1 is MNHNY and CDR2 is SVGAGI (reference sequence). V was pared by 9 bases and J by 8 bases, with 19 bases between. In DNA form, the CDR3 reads TGTGCCAGTTGGCGAGGGGGTATCAGAGGCTACACCTTC. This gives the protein CASWRGGIRGYTF.

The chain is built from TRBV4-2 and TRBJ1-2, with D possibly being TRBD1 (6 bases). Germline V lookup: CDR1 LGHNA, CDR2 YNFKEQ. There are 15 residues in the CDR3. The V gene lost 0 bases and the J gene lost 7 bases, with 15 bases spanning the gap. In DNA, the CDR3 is TGTGCCAGCAGCCAAGAGGACAGACCCATGGGTGGCTACACCTTC. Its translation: CASSQEDRPMGGYTF.

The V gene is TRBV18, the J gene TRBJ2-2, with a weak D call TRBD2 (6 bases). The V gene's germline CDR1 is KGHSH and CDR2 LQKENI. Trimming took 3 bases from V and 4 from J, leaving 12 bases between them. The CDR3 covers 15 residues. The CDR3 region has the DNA TGTGCCAGCTCACCCCCTAGCGTCCCCACCGGGGAGCTGTTTTTT. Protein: CASSPPSVPTGELFF.

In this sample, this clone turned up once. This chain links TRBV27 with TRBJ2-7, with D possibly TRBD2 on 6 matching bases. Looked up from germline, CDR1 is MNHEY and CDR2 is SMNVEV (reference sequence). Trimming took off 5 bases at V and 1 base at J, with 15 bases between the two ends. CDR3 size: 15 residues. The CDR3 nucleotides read TGTGCCAGCAGTAAGGACTACAAAAGGTCCTACGAGCAGTACTTC. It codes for CASSKDYKRSYEQYF.

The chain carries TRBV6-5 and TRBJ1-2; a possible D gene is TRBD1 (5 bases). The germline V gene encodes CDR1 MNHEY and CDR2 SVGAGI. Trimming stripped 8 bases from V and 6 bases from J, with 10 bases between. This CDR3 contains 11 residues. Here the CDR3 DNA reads TGTGCCAGCGGGGCCGAGAATGGCTACACCTTC. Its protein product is CASGAENGYTF.

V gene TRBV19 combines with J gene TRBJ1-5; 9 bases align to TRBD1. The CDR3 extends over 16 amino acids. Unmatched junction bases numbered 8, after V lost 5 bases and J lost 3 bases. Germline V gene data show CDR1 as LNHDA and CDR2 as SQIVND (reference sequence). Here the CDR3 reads CASSPSTGGINQPQHF. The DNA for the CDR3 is TGTGCCAGTAGTCCCTCGACAGGGGGGATCAATCAGCCCCAGCATTTT.

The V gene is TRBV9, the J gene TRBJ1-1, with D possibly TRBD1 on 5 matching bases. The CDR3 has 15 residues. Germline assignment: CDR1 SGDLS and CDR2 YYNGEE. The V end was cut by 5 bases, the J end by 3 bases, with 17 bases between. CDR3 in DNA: TGTGCCAGCAGACGAAGTGTGACAGAATACACTGAAGCTTTCTTT. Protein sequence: CASRRSVTEYTEAFF.

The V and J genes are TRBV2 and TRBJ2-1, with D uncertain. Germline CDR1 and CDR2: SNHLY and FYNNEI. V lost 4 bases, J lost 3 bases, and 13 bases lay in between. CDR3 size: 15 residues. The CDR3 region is CASSAQWQDYNEQFF. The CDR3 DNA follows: TGTGCCAGCAGTGCTCAGTGGCAGGACTACAATGAGCAGTTCTTC.

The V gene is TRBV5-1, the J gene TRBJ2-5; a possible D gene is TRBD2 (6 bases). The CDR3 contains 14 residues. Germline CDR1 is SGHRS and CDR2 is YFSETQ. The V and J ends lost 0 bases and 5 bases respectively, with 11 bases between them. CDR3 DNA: TGCGCCAGCAGCTTGGGATCAGGGAGGGAGACCCAGTACTTC. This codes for CASSLGSGRETQYF.